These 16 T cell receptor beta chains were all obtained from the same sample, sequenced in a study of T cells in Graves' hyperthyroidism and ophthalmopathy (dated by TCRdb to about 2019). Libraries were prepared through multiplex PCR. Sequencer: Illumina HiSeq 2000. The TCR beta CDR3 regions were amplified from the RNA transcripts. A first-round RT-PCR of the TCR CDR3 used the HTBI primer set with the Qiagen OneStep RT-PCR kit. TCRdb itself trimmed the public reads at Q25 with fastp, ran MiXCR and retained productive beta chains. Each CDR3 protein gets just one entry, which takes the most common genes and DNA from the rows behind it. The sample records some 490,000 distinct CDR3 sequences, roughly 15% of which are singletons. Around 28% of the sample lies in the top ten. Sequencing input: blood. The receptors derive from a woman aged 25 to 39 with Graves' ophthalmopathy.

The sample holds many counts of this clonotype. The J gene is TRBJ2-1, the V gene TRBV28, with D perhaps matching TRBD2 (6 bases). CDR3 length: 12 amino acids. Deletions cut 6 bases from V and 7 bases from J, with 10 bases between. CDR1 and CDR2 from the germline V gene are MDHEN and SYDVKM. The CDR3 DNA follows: TGTGCCAGCAGAGCGGGTATGAATGAGCAGTTCTTC. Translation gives CASRAGMNEQFF. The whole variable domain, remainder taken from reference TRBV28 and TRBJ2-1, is DVKVTQSSRYLVKRTGEKVFLECVQDMDHENMFWYRQDPGLGLRLIYFSYDVKMKEKGDIPEGYSVSREKKERFSLILESASTNQTSMYLCASRAGMNEQFFGPGTRLTVL.

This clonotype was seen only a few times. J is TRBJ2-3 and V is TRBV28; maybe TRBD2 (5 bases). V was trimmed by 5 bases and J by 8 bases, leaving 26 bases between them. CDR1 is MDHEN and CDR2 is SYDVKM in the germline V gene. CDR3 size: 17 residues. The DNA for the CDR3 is TGTGCCAGCAGTATACCTGAGACTCGAATCTCTCGGGGTACGCAGTATTTT. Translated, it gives CASSIPETRISRGTQYF.

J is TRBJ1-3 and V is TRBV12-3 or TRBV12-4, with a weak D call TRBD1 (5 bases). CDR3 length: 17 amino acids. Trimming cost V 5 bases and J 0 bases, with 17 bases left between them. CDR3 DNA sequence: TGTGCCAGCAGTACCCGACAGCTAGTCCTCTCTGGAAACACCATATATTTT. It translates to CASSTRQLVLSGNTIYF.

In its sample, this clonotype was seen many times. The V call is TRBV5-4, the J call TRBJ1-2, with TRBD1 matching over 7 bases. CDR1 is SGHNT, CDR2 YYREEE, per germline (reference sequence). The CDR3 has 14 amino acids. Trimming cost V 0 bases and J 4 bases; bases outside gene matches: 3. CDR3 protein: CASSLVGQSYGYTF. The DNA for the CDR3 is TGTGCCAGCAGCTTGGTGGGACAGAGCTATGGCTACACCTTC.

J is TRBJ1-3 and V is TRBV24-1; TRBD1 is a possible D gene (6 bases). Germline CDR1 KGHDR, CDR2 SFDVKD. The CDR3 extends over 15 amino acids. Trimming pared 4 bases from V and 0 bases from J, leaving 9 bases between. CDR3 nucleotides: TGTGCCACCAGTGAACCAGGGGCCTCTGGAAACACCATATATTTT. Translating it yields CATSEPGASGNTIYF.

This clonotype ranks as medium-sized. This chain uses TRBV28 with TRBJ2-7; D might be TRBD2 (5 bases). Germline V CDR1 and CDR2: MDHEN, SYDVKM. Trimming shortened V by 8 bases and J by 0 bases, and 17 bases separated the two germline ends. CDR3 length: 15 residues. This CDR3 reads CASSRSVDSSYEQYF. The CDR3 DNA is TGTGCCAGCTCTCGTAGCGTGGATAGCTCCTACGAGCAGTACTTC. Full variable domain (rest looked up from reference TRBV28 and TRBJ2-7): DVKVTQSSRYLVKRTGEKVFLECVQDMDHENMFWYRQDPGLGLRLIYFSYDVKMKEKGDIPEGYSVSREKKERFSLILESASTNQTSMYLCASSRSVDSSYEQYFGPGTRLTVT.

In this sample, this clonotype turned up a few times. Written as DNA, the CDR3 is TGTGCCAGTTCTTTCGGGGGGACTAGCTCCAATGAGCAGTTCTTC. The encoded protein is CASSFGGTSSNEQFF. The chain is built from TRBV9 and TRBJ2-1; 9 bases are shared with TRBD2. The trim removed 8 bases at V and 6 bases at J, leaving 12 bases unmatched. Germline V lookup: CDR1 SGDLS, CDR2 YYNGEE. This CDR3 comprises 15 residues.

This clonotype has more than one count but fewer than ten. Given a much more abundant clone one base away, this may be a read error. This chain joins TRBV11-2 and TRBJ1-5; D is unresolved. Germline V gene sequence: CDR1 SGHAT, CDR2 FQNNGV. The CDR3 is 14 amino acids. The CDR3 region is CSSSLSSIDQPQHF. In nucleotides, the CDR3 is TGTTCCAGCAGCTTATCGTCCATTGATCAGCCCCAGCATTTT.

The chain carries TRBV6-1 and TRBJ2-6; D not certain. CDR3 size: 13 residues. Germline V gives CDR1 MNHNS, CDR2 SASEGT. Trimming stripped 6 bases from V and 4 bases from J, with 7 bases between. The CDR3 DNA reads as TGTGCCAGCAGCCCCAACGGGGCCAACGTCCTGACTTTC. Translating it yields CASSPNGANVLTF.

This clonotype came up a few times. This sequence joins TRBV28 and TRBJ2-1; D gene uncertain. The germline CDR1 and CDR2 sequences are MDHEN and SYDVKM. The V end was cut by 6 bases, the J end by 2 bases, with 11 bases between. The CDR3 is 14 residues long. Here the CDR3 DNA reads TGTGCCAGCAGGCCCCCGACGGCCTACAATGAGCAGTTCTTC. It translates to CASRPPTAYNEQFF.

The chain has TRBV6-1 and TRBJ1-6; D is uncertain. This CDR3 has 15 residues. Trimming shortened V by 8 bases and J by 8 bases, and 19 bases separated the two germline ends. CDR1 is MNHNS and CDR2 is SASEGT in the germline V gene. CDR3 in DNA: TGTGCCAGCTCAGAGCCACCGAGAAGAGATTCACCCCTCCACTTT. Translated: CASSEPPRRDSPLHF.

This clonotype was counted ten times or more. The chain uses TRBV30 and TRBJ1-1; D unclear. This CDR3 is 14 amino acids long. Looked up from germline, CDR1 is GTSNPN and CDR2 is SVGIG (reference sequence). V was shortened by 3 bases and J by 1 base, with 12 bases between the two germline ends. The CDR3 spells CAWRGAGRNTEAFF. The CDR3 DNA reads TGTGCCTGGAGAGGCGCCGGGAGGAACACTGAAGCTTTCTTT.

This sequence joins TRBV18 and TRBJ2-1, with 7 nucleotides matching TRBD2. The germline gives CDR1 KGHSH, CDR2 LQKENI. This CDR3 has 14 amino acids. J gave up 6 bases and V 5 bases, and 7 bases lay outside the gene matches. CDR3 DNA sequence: TGTGCCAGCTCATTCGGACTAGATTTCAATGAGCAGTTCTTC. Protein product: CASSFGLDFNEQFF.

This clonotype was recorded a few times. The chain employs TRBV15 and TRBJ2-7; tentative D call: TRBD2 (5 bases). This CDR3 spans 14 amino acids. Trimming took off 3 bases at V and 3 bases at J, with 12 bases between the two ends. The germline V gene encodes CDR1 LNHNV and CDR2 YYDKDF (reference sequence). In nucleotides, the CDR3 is TGTGCCACCAGCAGTTTCCGGGATAGCTACGAGCAGTACTTC. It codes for CATSSFRDSYEQYF.

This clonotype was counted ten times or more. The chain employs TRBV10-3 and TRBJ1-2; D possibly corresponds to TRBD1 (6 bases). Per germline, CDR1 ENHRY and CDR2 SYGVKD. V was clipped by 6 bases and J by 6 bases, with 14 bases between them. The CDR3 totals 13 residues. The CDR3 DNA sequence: TGTGCCATCAGCCGGGACATGGACGATGGCTACACCTTC. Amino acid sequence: CAISRDMDDGYTF.

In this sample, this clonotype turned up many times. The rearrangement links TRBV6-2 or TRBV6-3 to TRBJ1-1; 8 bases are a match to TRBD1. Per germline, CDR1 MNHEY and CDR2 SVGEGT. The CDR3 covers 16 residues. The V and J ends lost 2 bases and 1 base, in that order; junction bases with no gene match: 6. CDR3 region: CASSYLVGTGNTEAFF. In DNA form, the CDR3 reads TGTGCCAGCAGTTACCTAGTCGGGACAGGGAACACTGAAGCTTTCTTT.